One T cell receptor beta chain is described in this entry. This entry belongs to a study of OX40 agonist ivuxolimab in advanced cancers. Study-wide context: Ivuxolimab, an antibody acting as an agonist of OX40 (CD134), was used to treat patients. It was permissible to have had prior anti-PD-1, anti-PD-L1 or anti-CTLA-4 therapy, and over 35% had some.

Profiled with immunoSEQ multiplex PCR; TCRdb holds only in-frame clones, not every one. The repertoire holds 9,500 to 12,000 clones, with 84% as singletons. V lost 4 bases and J lost 7; bases outside the gene matches: 10. The germline V gene has CDR1 SGHRS and CDR2 YFSETQ. The CDR3 sequence is 14 residues long. Sequencing was performed on CD4+ or CD8+ T cells sorted from blood, taken in a trial of the OX40 agonist ivuxolimab. The gene calls are TRBV5-1 and TRBJ2-7, with 8 bases identical to TRBD2. The receptor comes from an adult with an advanced solid tumor such as melanoma, head and neck, liver or kidney cancer. The CDR3 DNA follows: TGCGCCAGCAGCCCCCGGGACACGGGAGGGGAGCAGTACTTC. Encoded protein: CASSPRDTGGEQYF.